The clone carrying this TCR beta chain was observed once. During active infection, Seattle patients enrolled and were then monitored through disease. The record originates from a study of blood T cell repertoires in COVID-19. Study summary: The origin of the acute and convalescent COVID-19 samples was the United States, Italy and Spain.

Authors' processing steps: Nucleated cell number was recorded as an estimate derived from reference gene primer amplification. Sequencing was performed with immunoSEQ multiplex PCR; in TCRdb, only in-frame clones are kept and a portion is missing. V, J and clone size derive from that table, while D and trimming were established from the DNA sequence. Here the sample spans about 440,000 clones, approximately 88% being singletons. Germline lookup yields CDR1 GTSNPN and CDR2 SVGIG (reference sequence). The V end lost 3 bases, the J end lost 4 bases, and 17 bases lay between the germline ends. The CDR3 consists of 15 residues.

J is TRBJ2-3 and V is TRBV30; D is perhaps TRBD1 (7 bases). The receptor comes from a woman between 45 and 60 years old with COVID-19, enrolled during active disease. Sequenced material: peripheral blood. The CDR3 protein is CAWSATGTVSDTQYF. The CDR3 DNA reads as TGTGCCTGGAGCGCGACAGGGACTGTCTCAGATACGCAGTATTTT.